The rows below give T cell receptor beta chains drawn from one sample of a study of T cell responses to AZD1222 COVID-19 vaccine. Produced via immunoSEQ multiplex PCR; TCRdb's table is partial and in-frame only. The top ten clones hold less than 0.65% of a sample with around 250,000 clones, 80% to 95% of them seen once. This specimen consisted of peripheral blood, obtained on day 0 of AZD1222 vaccination. These receptors originate from an adult in good health. CDR3s leave out the opening cysteine and the closing phenylalanine or tryptophan. The order of the fields is J gene, clone size, V gene, CDR3 protein. Only some rows state a clone size, as once, few, many or a class for expanded clones.

TRBJ2-7 NA TRBV4-2 ASSQDSGPPYEQY
TRBJ2-7 NA TRBV4-3 ASSQALGGSGSSYEQY
TRBJ2-3 NA TRBV5-5 ASSPLGGASDTQY
TRBJ1-2 NA TRBV11-2 ASSLAPDRAGRYGYT
TRBJ2-1 NA TRBV2 ASSLLAGGLGEQF
TRBJ1-2 once TRBV9 ASSAVGDYGYT
TRBJ2-1 NA TRBV5-1 ASGLEDSYNEQF
TRBJ2-2 NA TRBV10-3 AIKPGLENTGELF
TRBJ2-1 NA TRBV15 ATSRDSGPIYNEQF
TRBJ2-5 NA TRBV19 ASSIGSGLETQY
TRBJ2-7 NA TRBV4-3 ASSPGGSSYEQY
TRBJ1-4 NA TRBV28 ASRPPRTNEKLF
TRBJ2-5 NA TRBV27 ASSLRGHRLGETQY
TRBJ2-3 once TRBV9 ASSGSGSGRDTQY
TRBJ1-1 NA TRBV28 ASSATGLANQAF
TRBJ2-2 NA TRBV12-3/TRBV12-4 ASSLLATGELF
TRBJ2-7 NA TRBV7-9 ASSAGSYEQY
TRBJ2-6 NA TRBV5-4 ASSLTSSGANVLT
TRBJ2-2 NA TRBV24-1 ATSEPRGAGELF
TRBJ2-3 NA TRBV19 ASSIGNSGGDTQY
TRBJ2-1 NA TRBV10-3 AISESEGGYNEQF
TRBJ1-1 NA TRBV10-3 AIRPDRTNTEAF
TRBJ2-1 NA TRBV5-1 ASSLDPGRNEQF
TRBJ1-5 NA TRBV2 ARRLHRGRVGYSNQPQH
TRBJ1-1 NA TRBV18 ASSMGGTQNTEAF
TRBJ1-5 NA TRBV28 ASSSSGTGRQPQH
TRBJ1-1 NA TRBV12-5 ASGFSQGRNTEAF
TRBJ2-1 once TRBV6-2/TRBV6-3 ASSYSKREQF
TRBJ1-3 NA TRBV28 ASSLTVTSGNTIY
TRBJ2-1 NA TRBV20-1 SASIGGRGDNEQF
TRBJ1-4 NA TRBV4-1 ASSPRGGIEKLF
TRBJ2-3 NA TRBV3-1/TRBV3-2 ASSQESGQGKDTQY
TRBJ2-5 NA TRBV5-1 ASFPSSRETQY
TRBJ1-1 NA TRBV7-7 ASSLAENTEAF
TRBJ1-4 NA TRBV7-8 ASSFVGGDEKLF
TRBJ2-5 NA TRBV30 AWSVRGRETQY
TRBJ2-1 NA TRBV6-1 ASSEALVGGAPNEQF
TRBJ1-4 NA TRBV10-3 AISAGPGQAEKLF
TRBJ1-5 NA TRBV18 ASSPRRNNQPQH
TRBJ1-1 NA TRBV19 ASSIRSGGKAF
TRBJ1-1 NA TRBV20-1 SASVYSVRVGNTEAF
TRBJ2-6 NA TRBV5-5 ASSLVAGASSGANVLT
TRBJ2-7 NA TRBV6-5 PRQGSCGQY
TRBJ1-5 NA TRBV7-8 ASSLGTGPSNQPQH
TRBJ1-1 NA TRBV29-1 SVEAERGTEAF
TRBJ2-7 NA TRBV6-4 ASSRDRGTEQY